Here is one T cell receptor beta chain with its context. What it recognizes is unknown. The CDR3 contains 19 residues. J gave up 10 bases and V 5 bases, and 20 bases lay outside the gene matches. The V gene's germline CDR1 is SEHNR and CDR2 FQNEAQ (reference sequence). Regions amplified from RNA transcripts were the TCR beta CDR3 regions. HTBI primers were used for first-round RT-PCR of the TCR CDR3. One entry per CDR3 protein, called by TCRdb with MiXCR from the multiplex PCR reads. The repertoire has approximately 600,000 distinct CDR3 sequences, 13% to 15% of them found once; the top ten carry 6.5% to 9%. This sample was included in a study of T cells in Graves' hyperthyroidism and ophthalmopathy. General study points: Before onset, by a median of around 6.1 months, the model predicted ophthalmopathy.

On the basis of clinical symptoms, serum thyroxine and TRAb, thyroid ultrasound and orbital computed tomography, diagnoses were made. This TCR was recovered from a woman aged 18-29 years with Graves' ophthalmopathy. Input material: blood. The chain uses TRBV7-9 and TRBJ1-6; TRBD1 matches 10 bases. The CDR3 nucleotides read TGTGCCAGCAGCCCCTTCCGGGACAGGGGATCTGTGAGCAGCTCACCCCTCCACTTT. It encodes CASSPFRDRGSVSSSPLHF. The full variable domain, its missing parts supplied by reference TRBV7-9 and TRBJ1-6, is DTGVSQNPRHKITKRGQNVTFRCDPISEHNRLYWYRQTLGQGPEFLTYFQNEAQLEKSRLLSDRFSAERPKGSFSTLEIQRTEQGDSAMYLCASSPFRDRGSVSSSPLHFGNGTRLTVT.